This record covers a single T cell receptor (beta chain). This sample stems from a study of blood T cell repertoires in COVID-19. Assay: immunoSEQ multiplex PCR; the TCRdb copy retains only in-frame clones and omits some. The data contain around 300,000 clones, 70% to 90% of them singletons. The CDR3 sequence is 15 residues long. Germline V CDR1 and CDR2: SGHTA, FQGTGA. Trimming shortened V by 2 bases and J by 3 bases, and 12 bases separated the two germline ends. The sequenced sample was peripheral blood. The chain couples TRBV7-3 to TRBJ2-3; TRBD1 might be the D (6 bases). The clonotype was recovered from a woman in her 70s with COVID-19, enrolled during active disease. In DNA, the CDR3 is TGTGCCAGCAGCTTATGGGGGCGCGAGACAGATACGCAGTATTTT. This encodes CASSLWGRETDTQYF.